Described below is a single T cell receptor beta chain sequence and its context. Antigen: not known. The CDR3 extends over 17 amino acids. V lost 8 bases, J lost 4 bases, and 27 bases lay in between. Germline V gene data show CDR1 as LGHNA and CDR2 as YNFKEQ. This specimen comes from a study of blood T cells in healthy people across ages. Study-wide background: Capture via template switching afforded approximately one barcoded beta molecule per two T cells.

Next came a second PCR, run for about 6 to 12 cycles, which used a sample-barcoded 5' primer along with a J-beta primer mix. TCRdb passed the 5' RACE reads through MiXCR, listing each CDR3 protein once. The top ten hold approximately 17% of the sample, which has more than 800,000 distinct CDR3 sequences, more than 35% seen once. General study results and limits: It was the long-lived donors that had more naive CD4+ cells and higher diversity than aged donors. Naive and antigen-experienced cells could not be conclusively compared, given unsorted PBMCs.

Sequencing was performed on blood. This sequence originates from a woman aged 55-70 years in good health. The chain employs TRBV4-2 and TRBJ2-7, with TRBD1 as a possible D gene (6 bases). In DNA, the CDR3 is TGTGCCAGCTGGGGCAGGGGATCCGGGAAAGGGGTTTACGAGCAGTACTTC. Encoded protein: CASWGRGSGKGVYEQYF.